The subject of this entry is one T cell receptor (beta chain). Its antigen is currently unknown. Trimming cost V 0 bases and J 4 bases; bases outside gene matches: 4. The CDR3 length is 15 residues. CDR1 and CDR2 from the germline V gene are SGHRS and YFSETQ. Pooled samples include second doses given at about 4 or 12 weeks. The sample comes from a study of T cell responses to AZD1222 COVID-19 vaccine. Findings of the study overall: Donors were chiefly white British, with a greater number of females, and clonal diversity was perhaps underestimated. Nearly half of spike-specific TCRs reportedly target unmutated variant regions. Across the whole spike, CD4 TCRs peaked at regions 160-218 and 743-854.

Libraries were prepared by immunoSEQ multiplex PCR; TCRdb keeps only in-frame clonotypes and omits some of them. The profile shows some 110,000 clones, roughly 91% of them singletons. The sequence was collected from an adult who received the AZD1222 COVID-19 vaccine. This sequence joins TRBV5-1 and TRBJ2-1; 7 nucleotides match TRBD2. The sample here was peripheral blood, taken 28 days after the second AZD1222 dose. Here the CDR3 DNA reads TGCGCCAGCAGCTTGGGCACGGGGGGTTACAATGAGCAGTTCTTC. Protein product: CASSLGTGGYNEQFF.